These 17 T cell receptor beta chains originate from one sample sequenced in a study of T cell repertoires in cytomegalovirus infection. Via MiXCR, TCRdb re-called the reads, giving one row per CDR3 protein. This table holds roughly 640,000 distinct CDR3 sequences, about 24% found once. Sequenced sample: CD8+ T cells from PBMCs. The receptors stem from a human donor in good health (CMV status not recorded). Some clones in this sample may be carry-over from other donors' samples.

In regard to this clonotype: Germline is not matched at one junction end, which may reflect a read error. The chain carries TRBV5-1 and TRBJ1-1; a weak D match, TRBD1 (6 bases). Germline V gene lookup returns CDR1 SGHRS and CDR2 YFSETQ. This CDR3 region has 13 residues. The CDR3 loop is CASSFGGQGGVDF. CDR3 DNA sequence: TGCGCCAGCAGCTTCGGGGGCCAGGGAGGAGTCGATTTT.

The sample holds one count of this clonotype. The chain couples TRBV29-1 to TRBJ1-2; unclear D gene. The CDR3 is 13 amino acids. The germline V and J ends were trimmed by 7 bases and 0 bases, with 12 bases remaining between them. Germline V gene data show CDR1 as SQVTM and CDR2 as ANQGSEA. The DNA of the CDR3 is TGCAGCGCCCGGACGGACGCTAACTATGGCTACACCTTC. Protein: CSARTDANYGYTF.

J is TRBJ1-2 and V is TRBV6-5; 7 positions match TRBD1. V shed 2 bases, J shed 3 bases, and the junction held 9 bases outside the gene matches. Per the germline V gene, CDR1 is MNHEY and CDR2 is SVGAGI. The CDR3 sequence is 16 residues long. The CDR3 DNA reads as TGTGCCAGCAGTTACGGATACAGGGGAATTGACTATGGCTACACCTTC. The encoded protein is CASSYGYRGIDYGYTF.

This clonotype was detected only a few times. The chain has TRBV28 and TRBJ1-5; a possible D gene is TRBD1 (6 bases). From germline, CDR1 is MDHEN and CDR2 SYDVKM. The germline V and J ends were trimmed by 4 bases and 3 bases, with 10 bases remaining between them. This CDR3 has 14 amino acids. In DNA, the CDR3 is TGTGCCAGCAGTTCCGGACAGACCAATCAGCCCCAGCATTTT. The encoded protein is CASSSGQTNQPQHF.

In its sample, this clonotype was seen a few times. This chain links TRBV25-1 with TRBJ1-1, with a tentative D call TRBD1 (6 bases). The CDR3 length is 12 residues. Trimming pared 4 bases from V and 5 bases from J, leaving 8 bases between. CDR1 is MGHDK and CDR2 is SYGVNS in the germline V gene. The CDR3 loop is CASSVGTTEAFF. The CDR3 DNA follows: TGTGCCAGCAGTGTCGGGACAACTGAAGCTTTCTTT.

This clonotype was recorded a few times. The chain is built from TRBV4-1 and TRBJ1-5, with 8 positions matching TRBD1. Germline values: CDR1 MGHRA, CDR2 YSYEKL. The V and J ends lost 1 base and 0 bases, in that order; junction bases with no gene match: 17. The CDR3 length is 21 residues. The CDR3: CASSQVPLIPDREDSNQPQHF. CDR3 bases: TGCGCCAGCAGCCAAGTTCCCCTTATCCCGGACAGGGAGGATAGCAATCAGCCCCAGCATTTT.

Here the CDR3 DNA reads TGTGCCAGCAGCCAAGTTAACCCCAAGCCCTACGAGCAGTACTTC. Translation gives CASSQVNPKPYEQYF. This chain uses TRBV14 with TRBJ2-7; D remains ambiguous. The CDR3 is 15 amino acids. The V gene lost 1 base and the J gene lost 2 bases, with 12 bases spanning the gap. The germline CDR1 and CDR2 sequences are SGHDN and FVKESK.

In its sample, this clonotype was seen a few times. The rearrangement links TRBV19 to TRBJ2-1; weak D call: TRBD1 (6 bases). The CDR3 totals 13 residues. Trimming pared 11 bases from V and 9 bases from J, leaving 20 bases between. Germline lookup yields CDR1 LNHDA and CDR2 SQIVND (reference sequence). The CDR3 reads CASQLDSLSEQFF. CDR3 bases: TGTGCCTCCCAGCTGGACAGTCTGAGTGAGCAGTTCTTC.

This clonotype was found a few times. The chain joins TRBV7-9 to TRBJ2-5; D might be TRBD1 (5 bases). The CDR3 is made up of 15 amino acids. Trimming shortened V by 1 base and J by 2 bases, and 11 bases separated the two germline ends. Germline lookup yields CDR1 SEHNR and CDR2 FQNEAQ (reference sequence). CDR3 sequence (DNA): TGTGCCAGCAGCTTAGGAGACAGTACACAAGAGACCCAGTACTTC. Protein product: CASSLGDSTQETQYF.

There are many counts of this clonotype. The V and J genes are TRBV6-1 and TRBJ1-1; unclear D gene. CDR3 length: 13 residues. CDR1 is MNHNS and CDR2 is SASEGT in the germline V gene. Deletions cut 8 bases from V and 7 bases from J, with 17 bases between. The CDR3 region has the DNA TGTGCCAGCTACGAGCAAGCAGTCTTTGAAGCTTTCTTT. It translates to CASYEQAVFEAFF.

The sample holds many counts of this clonotype. In nucleotides, the CDR3 is TGTGCCAGCACCAAAACAAAAAGCTACGAGCAGTACGTC. This codes for CASTKTKSYEQYV. J is TRBJ2-7 and V is TRBV12-3 or TRBV12-4, with D unclear. V dropped 7 bases and J dropped 3 bases, with 13 bases sitting between them. CDR3 length: 13 amino acids.

As concerns this clonotype: One end of the junction fails to match germline, which may point to a read error. V usage is TRBV29-1 and J usage is TRBJ1-1, with TRBD1 matching 9 bases. The CDR3 covers 18 residues. Germline CDR1 and CDR2: SQVTM and ANQGSEA. The CDR3 region has the DNA TGCAGCGTTGAAGGGAGGGCGATCGCACAGGGGGCGGCCACTGGAGCTTTCTTT. It codes for CSVEGRAIAQGAATGAFF.

The genes are TRBV24-1 and TRBJ2-1; D might be TRBD1 (5 bases). The CDR3 contains 14 residues. CDR1 is KGHDR and CDR2 is SFDVKD in the germline V gene. V dropped 1 base and J dropped 7 bases, with 10 bases sitting between them. For the CDR3, the DNA is TGTGCCACCAGTGATTTTGGGGCTCCTAATGAGCAGTTCTTC. Amino acid sequence: CATSDFGAPNEQFF.

This clonotype has just a few counts. V and J are TRBV7-2 and TRBJ2-1; weak D call: TRBD2 (6 bases). CDR1 is SGHTA and CDR2 is FQGNSA in the germline V gene. This CDR3 is 15 amino acids long. Trimming shortened V by 2 bases and J by 2 bases, and 10 bases separated the two germline ends. CDR3 protein: CASSLIGGAYNEQFF. The DNA of the CDR3 is TGTGCCAGCAGCTTAATCGGCGGGGCCTACAATGAGCAGTTCTTC.

The chain carries TRBV28 and TRBJ1-1, with TRBD1 as a possible D gene (5 bases). This CDR3 has 15 amino acids. Trimming took off 3 bases at V and 4 bases at J, with 15 bases between the two ends. Germline CDR1 MDHEN, CDR2 SYDVKM. The chain's CDR3 is CASSFPRQFVTEAFF. For the CDR3, the DNA is TGTGCCAGCAGTTTCCCGAGACAGTTCGTCACTGAAGCTTTCTTT. Variable domain in full (rest from reference TRBV28 and TRBJ1-1): DVKVTQSSRYLVKRTGEKVFLECVQDMDHENMFWYRQDPGLGLRLIYFSYDVKMKEKGDIPEGYSVSREKKERFSLILESASTNQTSMYLCASSFPRQFVTEAFFGQGTRLTVV.

The chain links TRBV6-5 to TRBJ2-2, with 7 bases that match TRBD2. Germline V gives CDR1 MNHEY, CDR2 SVGAGI. The CDR3 loop spans 15 amino acids. Germline trimming cut 4 bases from V and 5 bases from J; bases unmatched to any gene: 7. Here the CDR3 reads CASSFSGGRTGELFF. CDR3 coding DNA: TGTGCCAGCAGTTTCTCGGGGGGTCGAACCGGGGAGCTGTTTTTT.

V is TRBV4-1 and J is TRBJ2-1; possibly TRBD1 for D (5 bases). This CDR3 is built from 15 residues. Between the trimmed V and J ends, which lost 0 bases and 4 bases, there was a span of 10 bases. Per germline, CDR1 MGHRA and CDR2 YSYEKL. The chain's CDR3 is CASSQDNRKYNEQFF. CDR3 in DNA: TGCGCCAGCAGCCAAGATAACAGGAAATACAATGAGCAGTTCTTC.